Listed here are 8 T cell receptor beta chains from one sample, sequenced in a study of T cells in Graves' hyperthyroidism and ophthalmopathy. TCR beta CDR3 regions were amplified from RNA. HTBI primers were employed in a first-round RT-PCR of the TCR CDR3. TCRdb called the multiplex PCR reads again in MiXCR, with one record for every CDR3 protein. This sample carries under 300,000 distinct CDR3 sequences, 10% to 15% of them seen once, and the ten largest clones take roughly 8.5%. The sequencing input was blood. Every receptor here comes from a woman in her twenties or thirties with Graves' hyperthyroidism that later progressed to Graves' ophthalmopathy.

This clonotype was picked up a small number of times. A read error may explain this, as a much larger clone is one base away. The chain couples TRBV29-1 to TRBJ2-1; the D is unclear. Germline V CDR1 and CDR2: SQVTM, ANQGSEA. CDR3 length: 12 amino acids. The chain's CDR3 is CSVEDHGNGQFF. In nucleotides, the CDR3 is TGCAGCGTTGAAGATCACGGCAATGGGCAGTTCTTC.

This clonotype showed up many times. This rearrangement joins TRBV7-9 to TRBJ2-3; a weak D match, TRBD2 (6 bases). CDR1 and CDR2 (germline): SEHNR, FQNEAQ (reference sequence). V shed 5 bases and J shed 4 bases, with 13 bases lying between them. This CDR3 contains 14 residues. CDR3 amino acids: CASSPFPGADTQYF. CDR3 DNA: TGTGCCAGCAGCCCATTTCCGGGAGCAGATACGCAGTATTTT.

The gene calls are TRBV20-1 and TRBJ1-6; TRBD1 might be the D (6 bases). The ends were cut back, 3 bases at V and 2 bases at J, with 14 bases in the middle. Germline loops: CDR1 DFQATT, CDR2 SNEGSKA (reference sequence). The CDR3 is made up of 16 amino acids. The CDR3 spells CSARADRTTYNSPLHF. CDR3 nucleotide sequence: TGCAGTGCTAGGGCTGACAGGACGACCTATAATTCACCCCTCCACTTT.

This clonotype was seen ten or more times. This chain connects TRBV9 to TRBJ2-7; D not certain. Germline CDR1 SGDLS, CDR2 YYNGEE. Trimming pared 3 bases from V and 5 bases from J, leaving 12 bases between. The CDR3 runs to 13 residues. CDR3 DNA sequence: TGTGCCAGCAGCGGGTCCCCTGGGGACGAGCAGTACTTC. The encoded protein is CASSGSPGDEQYF. Filled out from reference TRBV9 and TRBJ2-7, the complete variable domain reads DSGVTQTPKHLITATGQRVTLRCSPRSGDLSVYWYQQSLDQGLQFLIQYYNGEERAKGNILERFSAQQFPDLHSELNLSSLELGDSALYFCASSGSPGDEQYFGPGTRLTVT.

This clonotype was counted at least ten times. V is TRBV7-2 and J is TRBJ1-5; TRBD1 is a possible D gene (5 bases). Per the germline V gene, CDR1 is SGHTA and CDR2 is FQGNSA. The length of the CDR3 is 15 residues. Between the trimmed V and J ends, which lost 5 bases and 4 bases, there was a span of 15 bases. For the CDR3, the DNA is TGTGCCAGCAGCCTTTGGGGCAGCGGAAATCAGCCCCAGCATTTT. Translating it yields CASSLWGSGNQPQHF. Supplemented by reference TRBV7-2 and TRBJ1-5, the full variable domain reads GAGVSQSPSNKVTEKGKDVELRCDPISGHTALYWYRQSLGQGLEFLIYFQGNSAPDKSGLPSDRFSAERTGGSVSTLTIQRTQQEDSAVYLCASSLWGSGNQPQHFGDGTRLSIL.

The chain uses TRBV7-9 and TRBJ2-3; D call uncertain. This CDR3 spans 15 amino acids. Per the germline V gene, CDR1 is SEHNR and CDR2 is FQNEAQ (reference sequence). Trimming took off 2 bases at V and 5 bases at J, with 14 bases between the two ends. The CDR3 nucleotides are TGTGCCAGCAGCTTATATCCCCTCTTGCGAGATACGCAGTATTTT. Amino acids: CASSLYPLLRDTQYF.

V gene TRBV25-1 combines with J gene TRBJ1-2, with TRBD1 matching 9 bases. V shed 8 bases and J 4 bases; nucleotides not matched to a gene: 5. The CDR3 runs 13 residues. Looked up from germline, CDR1 is MGHDK and CDR2 is SYGVNS. CDR3 protein: CASRPTGGYGYTF. The CDR3 DNA is TGTGCCAGCCGACCGACAGGGGGCTATGGCTACACCTTC.

This clonotype has only a few counts. CDR3 DNA sequence: TGTGCCAGCAGTTACTTTCAGGGGGCCCTTAATGAGCAGTTCTTC. As protein: CASSYFQGALNEQFF. The J gene is TRBJ2-1, the V gene TRBV6-2 or TRBV6-3, with 8 bases lining up with TRBD1. With V trimmed by 1 base and J by 7 bases, 6 bases remained unmatched. The V gene's germline CDR1 is MNHEY and CDR2 SVGEGT. The CDR3 has 15 residues.